Listed below are T cell receptor beta chains from one sample, sequenced in a study of beta chain features in type 1 diabetes. The table came from immunoSEQ multiplex PCR; TCRdb's copy has only in-frame clones and leaves some out. Found here are some 660,000 clones, 11% to 15% of them singletons; the top ten hold less than 0.04%. Input material: naive CD4+ T cells from blood. These receptor sequences come from a man younger than 35 with type 1 diabetes. Each CDR3 is given with its conserved first and last residue. A D gene is named only where the DNA matches it firmly. Some rows have no size entry. The others give once, few or many, or a class for an expanded clone.

J,V,size,D,CDR3,DNA
TRBJ2-7,TRBV7-2,.,TRBD2,CASSLVGTSGFYEQYF,TGTGCCAGCAGCTTAGTTGGGACTAGCGGGTTCTACGAGCAGTACTTC
TRBJ2-2,TRBV5-6,.,.,CASSFRNTGELFF,TGTGCCAGCAGCTTCCGGAACACCGGGGAGCTGTTTTTT
TRBJ2-5,TRBV6-1,.,.,CASSEVGQETQYF,TGTGCCAGCAGTGAAGTGGGCCAAGAGACCCAGTACTTC
TRBJ1-2,TRBV5-1,few,.,CASSQDGLGDGYTF,TGCGCCAGCAGCCAGGACGGGCTAGGGGATGGCTACACCTTC
TRBJ2-1,TRBV7-7,.,TRBD2,CASGGQQNEQFF,TGTGCTAGCGGGGGACAGCAGAATGAGCAGTTCTTC
TRBJ1-4,TRBV19,few,.,CASAPTGEKLFF,TGTGCCAGCGCACCGACGGGTGAAAAACTGTTTTTT
TRBJ1-2,TRBV7-9,.,.,CASSLGGPWGYTF,TGTGCCAGCAGCTTAGGGGGCCCCTGGGGCTACACCTTC
TRBJ1-3,TRBV25-1,.,.,CASSEGGASSGNTIYF,TGTGCCAGCAGTGAGGGGGGCGCAAGCTCTGGAAACACCATATATTTT
TRBJ1-4,TRBV2,.,.,CASTYQSAGKLFF,TGTGCCAGCACCTATCAATCTGCGGGAAAACTGTTTTTT
TRBJ2-7,TRBV9,few,.,CASSVLGTPSSYEQYF,TGTGCCAGCAGCGTCCTCGGGACACCAAGCTCCTACGAGCAGTACTTC
TRBJ1-2,TRBV20-1,few,.,CSDQGMRGYTF,TGCAGTGATCAGGGTATGAGGGGCTACACCTTC
TRBJ2-5,TRBV5-1,few,.,CASSSGRVFETQYF,TGCGCCAGCAGCTCCGGGCGGGTCTTCGAGACCCAGTACTTC
TRBJ2-5,TRBV7-2,few,.,CASSLAAGETQYF,TGTGCCAGCAGCTTAGCGGCGGGGGAGACCCAGTACTTC